These 19 T cell receptor beta chains originate from one sample sequenced in a study of blood T cell repertoires in COVID-19 (dated by TCRdb to about 2020). The library came from the immunoSEQ multiplex PCR assay. In TCRdb, the immuneACCESS table is reduced to in-frame sequences with V and J assigned. These tables do not hold every clone; where another copy was compared, an unresolved V gene accounts for under half, and the others remain unexplained. The sample table holds about 260,000 clones, of which approximately 86% were seen once. The top ten clonotypes cover about 2% of the sample. The material sequenced was peripheral blood. The receptor source for this set is a man under 40 with active or convalescent COVID-19.

This chain uses TRBV3-1 (or the pseudogene TRBV3-2) with TRBJ2-1; maybe TRBD2 (5 bases). Germline V gene lookup returns CDR1 LGHDT and CDR2 YNNKEL (reference sequence). The V end was cut by 4 bases, the J end by 6 bases, with 13 bases between. The CDR3 loop spans 14 amino acids. CDR3 coding DNA: TGTGCCAGCAGCCCCGGACGCGCGGGCAATGAGCAGTTCTTC. Translating gives CASSPGRAGNEQFF.

The chain has TRBV5-4 and TRBJ1-1; D perhaps matches TRBD1 (6 bases). V shed 2 bases and J shed 4 bases, with 12 bases lying between them. CDR1 is SGHNT and CDR2 is YYREEE in the germline V gene (reference sequence). The CDR3 consists of 14 residues. CDR3 residues: CASSFAGVGTEAFF. In DNA, the CDR3 is TGTGCCAGCAGCTTTGCAGGGGTGGGCACTGAAGCTTTCTTT.

This clone was picked up one time. The chain is built from TRBV29-1 and TRBJ1-1, with D possibly TRBD1 on 6 matching bases. This CDR3 has 13 amino acids. The ends were cut back, 7 bases at V and 5 bases at J, with 17 bases in the middle. Germline V CDR1 and CDR2: SQVTM, ANQGSEA. The CDR3 DNA sequence: TGCAGCGGCCTGAGACAGGTTGCAACTGAAGCTTTCTTT. Translated: CSGLRQVATEAFF.

This chain connects TRBV5-1 to TRBJ2-3, with 8 bases fitting TRBD1. The CDR3 is 15 amino acids. V gave up 4 bases and J gave up 5 bases; unmatched junction bases: 9. Germline V lookup: CDR1 SGHRS, CDR2 YFSETQ. The CDR3: CASSRAQGDVDTQYF. CDR3 DNA sequence: TGCGCCAGCAGCCGTGCACAGGGGGACGTAGATACGCAGTATTTT.

J is TRBJ1-5 and V is TRBV19; a possible D gene is TRBD1 (5 bases). This CDR3 has 17 amino acids. V lost 5 bases to trimming and J lost 2 bases, with 19 bases between them. Per germline, CDR1 LNHDA and CDR2 SQIVND (reference sequence). CDR3 protein: CASSGSSGTLGNQPQHF. The CDR3 DNA is TGTGCCAGTAGTGGATCTTCCGGGACTCTTGGCAATCAGCCCCAGCATTTT. Full variable domain (outside the CDR3, taken from reference TRBV19 and TRBJ1-5): DGGITQSPKYLFRKEGQNVTLSCEQNLNHDAMYWYRQDPGQGLRLIYYSQIVNDFQKGDIAEGYSVSREKKESFPLTVTSAQKNPTAFYLCASSGSSGTLGNQPQHFGDGTRLSIL.

The rearrangement joins TRBV6-5 to TRBJ1-1; 7 bases line up with TRBD1. Germline V gene sequence: CDR1 MNHEY, CDR2 SVGAGI. CDR3 length equals 14 residues. J gave up 4 bases and V 2 bases, and 4 bases lay outside the gene matches. For the CDR3, the DNA is TGTGCCAGCAGTTACGACAGGGTGAGCACTGAAGCTTTCTTT. Amino acid sequence: CASSYDRVSTEAFF.

The V and J genes are TRBV28 and TRBJ2-5; D unresolved. CDR1 is MDHEN and CDR2 is SYDVKM in the germline V gene. Trimming took 2 bases from V and 4 from J, leaving 5 bases between them. The CDR3 has 12 amino acids. As DNA, the CDR3 is TGTGCCAGCAGTTTACGGAGAGAGACCCAGTACTTC. Amino acids: CASSLRRETQYF.

V gene TRBV3-1 (or the pseudogene TRBV3-2) combines with J gene TRBJ2-1; the match to TRBD2 covers 9 bases. The V and J ends lost 4 bases and 6 bases, in that order; junction bases with no gene match: 7. Germline V gives CDR1 LGHDT, CDR2 YNNKEL (reference sequence). CDR3 length: 15 amino acids. The CDR3 DNA reads as TGTGCCAGCAGCCTGGGGGGACTAGCCCCCAATGAGCAGTTCTTC. Its translation is CASSLGGLAPNEQFF.

The genes are TRBV5-1 and TRBJ1-1, with TRBD1 identical over 8 bases. CDR1 SGHRS and CDR2 YFSETQ come from the germline V gene. The CDR3 totals 16 residues. The V segment lost 0 bases and the J segment 1 base; nucleotides outside the gene matches: 5. CDR3 DNA: TGCGCCAGCAGCTTGGTAGTGGGGACAGGGAACACTGAAGCTTTCTTT. The encoded protein is CASSLVVGTGNTEAFF. Supplemented by reference TRBV5-1 and TRBJ1-1, the full variable domain reads KAGVTQTPRYLIKTRGQQVTLSCSPISGHRSVSWYQQTPGQGLQFLFEYFSETQRNKGNFPGRFSGRQFSNSRSEMNVSTLELGDSALYLCASSLVVGTGNTEAFFGQGTRLTVV.

The chain uses TRBV28 and TRBJ2-7, with 8 bases identical to TRBD2. CDR3 size: 13 residues. CDR1 MDHEN and CDR2 SYDVKM come from the germline V gene. V was clipped by 6 bases and J by 3 bases; unmatched bases: 4. The CDR3 DNA sequence: TGTGCCAGCAGACAACTAGCGGACTACGAGCAGTACTTC. Amino acids: CASRQLADYEQYF.

The gene calls are TRBV4-1 and TRBJ1-1, with D possibly matching TRBD1 (5 bases). V dropped 4 bases and J dropped 0 bases, with 9 bases sitting between them. The germline V gene encodes CDR1 MGHRA and CDR2 YSYEKL. The CDR3 is 14 amino acids. This CDR3 reads CASSLRALNTEAFF. In DNA form, the CDR3 reads TGCGCCAGCAGCCTCAGGGCTTTGAACACTGAAGCTTTCTTT.

This chain links TRBV2 with TRBJ2-7; D is possibly TRBD1 (6 bases). V was clipped by 5 bases and J by 1 base, with 15 bases between them. Per germline, CDR1 SNHLY and CDR2 FYNNEI. The CDR3 has 15 amino acids. This CDR3 reads CASSRGQQISYEQYF. The CDR3 DNA reads TGTGCCAGCAGTAGAGGACAGCAAATTTCCTACGAGCAGTACTTC.

The chain couples TRBV12-3 or TRBV12-4 to TRBJ2-7; 9 nucleotides match TRBD2. The CDR3 totals 13 residues. After removal of 5 bases from V and 3 bases from J, the junction contained 2 bases not matched to a gene. CDR3 nucleotides: TGTGCCAGCAGTGGGACTAGCTACTACGAGCAGTACTTC. Encoded protein: CASSGTSYYEQYF.

The CDR3 DNA is TGTGCCAGCAGCGACGGACAGGGGATGACCTTC. Its protein product is CASSDGQGMTF. The chain has TRBV6-2 or TRBV6-3 and TRBJ1-2; 9 nucleotides align to TRBD1. The CDR3 is made up of 11 amino acids. The ends lost 6 bases at V and 14 bases at J; junction bases unmatched: 7. Germline loops: CDR1 MNHEY, CDR2 SVGEGT.

The rearrangement joins TRBV6-2 or TRBV6-3 to TRBJ1-1; unclear D gene. The CDR3 totals 14 residues. Trimming stripped 2 bases from V and 8 bases from J, with 15 bases between. CDR1 and CDR2 from the germline V gene are MNHEY and SVGEGT. CDR3 amino acids: CASSYTTVATEAFF. In DNA form, the CDR3 reads TGTGCCAGCAGTTACACCACAGTGGCGACAGAAGCTTTCTTT.

The chain employs TRBV9 and TRBJ2-1, with 8 bases lining up with TRBD2. J lost 0 bases, V lost 2 bases, and 1 base had no gene match. CDR1 and CDR2 from the germline V gene are SGDLS and YYNGEE. The CDR3 loop spans 15 amino acids. The CDR3 coding sequence is TGTGCCAGCAGCGTCGGGACTAGCTCCTACAATGAGCAGTTCTTC. It translates to CASSVGTSSYNEQFF.

This rearrangement joins TRBV6-1 to TRBJ2-7, with 9 nucleotides matching TRBD1. V lost 3 bases to trimming and J lost 3 bases; unmatched junction nucleotides: 9. Germline-derived CDR1 and CDR2 are MNHNS and SASEGT. This CDR3 contains 16 residues. CDR3 in DNA: TGTGCCAGCAGTGAGGGTCTTGGACAGGGGAACTACGAGCAGTACTTC. Its translation: CASSEGLGQGNYEQYF.

In its sample, this clone was seen once. The chain recombines TRBV29-1 with TRBJ1-1; D gene uncertain. V lost 0 bases, J lost 6 bases, and 11 bases lay in between. The CDR3 has 13 residues. Germline assignment: CDR1 SQVTM and CDR2 ANQGSEA. CDR3 bases: TGCAGCGTTGAAGAGCCGCGCGGTTCTGAAGCTTTCTTT. Translated, it gives CSVEEPRGSEAFF.

The chain is built from TRBV25-1 and TRBJ2-2; TRBD2 is a possible D gene (6 bases). Trimming left V 6 bases short and J 0 bases short, with 14 bases between. Germline CDR1 reads MGHDK; CDR2 reads SYGVNS. CDR3 size: 16 residues. The CDR3 DNA reads TGTGCCAGCAGCCTATCGGGGGACCCGAACACCGGGGAGCTGTTTTTT. Protein: CASSLSGDPNTGELFF.